The T cell receptor beta chain described here comes from a study of blood T cell repertoires in COVID-19. The CDR3 loop spans 15 amino acids. V lost 2 bases and J 2 bases, leaving 11 bases between the germline ends. Germline values: CDR1 LGHNA, CDR2 YNFKEQ. This clone was observed many times. Authors' data handling: Estimates of nucleated cell counts were drawn from the amplification of reference gene primers. The repertoire was sequenced with immunoSEQ multiplex PCR; TCRdb's copy has only in-frame clones and lacks some. V and J calls plus clone size are reproduced from that table; the DNA served to infer D and trimming. The data contain just over 250,000 clones, around four fifths of them singletons.

The TCR originated in a man aged 30 to 39 with acute COVID-19. The chain employs TRBV4-2 and TRBJ2-3, with TRBD1 as a possible D gene (5 bases). Sequenced: PBMCs or T cells enriched from blood (not recorded which). DNA of the CDR3: TGTGCCAGCAGCCAAAGAGTTGGGGCCACAGATACGCAGTATTTT. It yields the protein CASSQRVGATDTQYF.